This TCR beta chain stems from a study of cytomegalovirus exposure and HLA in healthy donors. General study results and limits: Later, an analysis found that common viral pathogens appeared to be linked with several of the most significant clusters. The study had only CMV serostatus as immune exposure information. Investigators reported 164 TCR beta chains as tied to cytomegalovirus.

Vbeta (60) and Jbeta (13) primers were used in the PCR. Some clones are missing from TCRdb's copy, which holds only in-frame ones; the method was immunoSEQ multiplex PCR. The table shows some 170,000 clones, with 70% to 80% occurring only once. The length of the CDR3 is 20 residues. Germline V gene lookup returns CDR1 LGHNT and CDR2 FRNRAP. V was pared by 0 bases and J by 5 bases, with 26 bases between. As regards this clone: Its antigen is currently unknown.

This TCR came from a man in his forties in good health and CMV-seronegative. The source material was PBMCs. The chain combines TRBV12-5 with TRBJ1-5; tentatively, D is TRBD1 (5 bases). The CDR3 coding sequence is TGTGCTAGTGGTTTGGTCCTGGGGGGGTCTAGGGCAGGGAGGGATCAGCCCCAGCATTTT. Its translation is CASGLVLGGSRAGRDQPQHF.